This is a list of T cell receptor beta chains from one sample in a study of T cell repertoires in cytomegalovirus infection. A single record per CDR3 protein comes from TCRdb applying MiXCR to the reads. There are fewer than 200,000 distinct CDR3 sequences in the sample; around 20% occur only once, and less than 3.5% lies in the top ten. Material for sequencing was PBMCs. The receptors here all came from a human donor in good health (CMV status not recorded). Some clones in this sample may be carry-over from other donors' samples. Both conserved end residues are part of each CDR3. D genes are given only for firm matches. Part of the rows lack a size; the others show once, few, many or a class for expanded clones.

J: TRBJ1-3
D: -
size: -
V: TRBV29-1
DNA: TGCAGCGTTGGGCTCGGGGCTTCCTCTGGAAACACCATATATTTT
CDR3: CSVGLGASSGNTIYF

J: TRBJ1-4
D: -
size: -
V: TRBV4-1
DNA: TGCGCCAGCAGCCCCCGGGACGATAATGAAAAACTGTTTTTT
CDR3: CASSPRDDNEKLFF

J: TRBJ2-1
D: TRBD1
size: few
V: TRBV28
DNA: TGTGCCAGCAGTCCCCTCAACCCAGGGGGTAATTTCTTC
CDR3: CASSPLNPGGNFF

J: TRBJ2-7
D: -
size: few
V: TRBV7-8
DNA: TGTGCCAGCAGCTTAGATCACAGAGGAGGGGAGCAGTACTTC
CDR3: CASSLDHRGGEQYF

J: TRBJ1-1
D: -
size: many
V: TRBV6-1
DNA: TGTGCCAGCAGTGAAGAGGGCTACCGGCGCACTGAAGCTTTCTTT
CDR3: CASSEEGYRRTEAFF

J: TRBJ2-2
D: TRBD1
size: -
V: TRBV12-3/TRBV12-4
DNA: TGTGCCAGCAGAGGGGCGTGGGACAGGGAAACCGGGGAGCTGTTTTTT
CDR3: CASRGAWDRETGELFF

J: TRBJ2-6
D: -
size: few
V: TRBV11-1
DNA: TGTGCCAGCAGCTTAGCGCTAGGGGCTGGGGCCAACGTCCTGACTTTC
CDR3: CASSLALGAGANVLTF

J: TRBJ2-5
D: -
size: few
V: TRBV9
DNA: TGTGCCAGCAGCGAAGCAGGGAGAGAAGAGACCCAGTACTTC
CDR3: CASSEAGREETQYF

J: TRBJ2-6
D: -
size: -
V: TRBV15
DNA: TGTGCCACCAGCAGAGGAGGCAGGTCCAGCTCTGGGGCCAACGTCCTGACTTTC
CDR3: CATSRGGRSSSGANVLTF

J: TRBJ1-1
D: -
size: -
V: TRBV6-5
DNA: TGTGCCAGCAGACCCCGTCTGGCCATGAACACTGAAGCTTTCTTT
CDR3: CASRPRLAMNTEAFF

J: TRBJ1-2
D: -
size: many
V: TRBV5-6
DNA: TGTGCCAGCAGCCCACGTATCCACGGTCCCTTCGGGGGCTACACCTTC
CDR3: CASSPRIHGPFGGYTF

J: TRBJ2-2
D: -
size: -
V: TRBV5-1
DNA: TGCGCCAGCTTCCCTTTAGGAAGGAACACCGGGGAGCTGTTTTTT
CDR3: CASFPLGRNTGELFF

J: TRBJ1-2
D: TRBD1
size: -
V: TRBV29-1
DNA: TGCAGCGTTGTAACAGGGGAGAACTATGGCTACACCTTC
CDR3: CSVVTGENYGYTF

J: TRBJ2-5
D: -
size: few
V: TRBV12-3/TRBV12-4
DNA: TGTGCCAGCAGGCCTCAGATACCCCAAGAGACCCAGTACTTC
CDR3: CASRPQIPQETQYF

J: TRBJ1-6
D: -
size: -
V: TRBV11-2
DNA: TGTGCCAGCAGCCCAGAACAGGATTCACCCCTCCACTTT
CDR3: CASSPEQDSPLHF

J: TRBJ2-7
D: -
size: many
V: TRBV7-6
DNA: TGTGCCAGCAGCCTCTTGAGGGGGGGCGAGCAGTACTTC
CDR3: CASSLLRGGEQYF

J: TRBJ2-1
D: TRBD1
size: many
V: TRBV6-1
DNA: TGTGCCAGCGGAGGGACAGGGTCCTACAATGAGCAGTTCTTC
CDR3: CASGGTGSYNEQFF

J: TRBJ2-5
D: TRBD1
size: few
V: TRBV11-1
DNA: TGTGCCAGCAGCTCATGGAACACAGGGGGCGGCCAAGAGACCCAGTACTTC
CDR3: CASSSWNTGGGQETQYF

J: TRBJ1-2
D: -
size: many
V: TRBV4-2
DNA: TGTGCCAGCAGCCAAGATGCCTATGGCTACACCTTC
CDR3: CASSQDAYGYTF